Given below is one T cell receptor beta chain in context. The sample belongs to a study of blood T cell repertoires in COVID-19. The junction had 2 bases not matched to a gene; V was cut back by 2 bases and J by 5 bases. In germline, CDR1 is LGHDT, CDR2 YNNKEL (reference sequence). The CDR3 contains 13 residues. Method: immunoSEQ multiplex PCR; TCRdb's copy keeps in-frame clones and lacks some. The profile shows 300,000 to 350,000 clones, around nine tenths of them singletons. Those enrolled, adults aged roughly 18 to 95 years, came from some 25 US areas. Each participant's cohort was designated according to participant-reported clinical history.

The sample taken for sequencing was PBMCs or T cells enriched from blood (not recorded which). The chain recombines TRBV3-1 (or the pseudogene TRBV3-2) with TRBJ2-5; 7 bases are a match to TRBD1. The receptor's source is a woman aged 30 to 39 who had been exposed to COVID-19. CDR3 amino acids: CASSQTGDETQYF. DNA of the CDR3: TGTGCCAGCAGCCAAACAGGGGACGAGACCCAGTACTTC.